This entry lists 25 T cell receptor beta chains sequenced from one sample in a study of cytomegalovirus exposure and HLA in healthy donors. Only in-frame clones appear in the TCRdb table, and some are missing; sequencing was by immunoSEQ multiplex PCR. The table includes approximately 60,000 clones, more than 85% detected once. Sequencing was performed on PBMCs. The receptors here all came from a woman in her late teens or twenties in good health and CMV-seronegative.

V usage is TRBV5-4 and J usage is TRBJ2-2; 10 nucleotides line up with TRBD2. The ends lost 4 bases at V and 3 bases at J; junction bases unmatched: 12. The CDR3 contains 18 residues. CDR1 is SGHNT and CDR2 is YYREEE in the germline V gene (reference sequence). This CDR3 is CASSPGGLAGVYTGELFF. CDR3 nucleotides: TGTGCCAGCAGCCCCGGAGGGCTAGCGGGAGTATACACCGGGGAGCTGTTTTTT.

The chain couples TRBV6-1 to TRBJ1-5; D is perhaps TRBD1 (6 bases). The V and J ends lost 5 bases and 4 bases respectively, with 15 bases between them. Germline CDR1 reads MNHNS; CDR2 reads SASEGT. The CDR3 runs to 15 residues. The CDR3 DNA reads TGTGCCAGCAGTAAAAGACAGGCCAGGAATCAGCCCCAGCATTTT. Translating it yields CASSKRQARNQPQHF.

This clone was observed once. The genes are TRBV2 and TRBJ2-1; TRBD1 agrees at 7 bases. CDR1 is SNHLY and CDR2 is FYNNEI in the germline V gene. J gave up 9 bases and V 6 bases, and 2 bases lay outside the gene matches. The CDR3 has 11 amino acids. CDR3 amino acids: CASRTGVEQFF. DNA for the CDR3: TGTGCCAGCAGAACAGGGGTTGAGCAGTTCTTC.

The CDR3 sequence is CASAGLSYEQYF. CDR3 coding DNA: TGTGCCAGCGCAGGACTCTCCTACGAGCAGTACTTC. The chain carries TRBV7-6 and TRBJ2-7, with D possibly TRBD2 on 5 matching bases. Germline values: CDR1 SGHVS, CDR2 FNYEAQ. The V and J ends lost 8 bases and 0 bases respectively, with 8 bases between them. The CDR3 has 12 amino acids.

The V call is TRBV15, the J call TRBJ1-2; TRBD1 matches 7 bases. Per germline, CDR1 LNHNV and CDR2 YYDKDF (reference sequence). V was clipped by 3 bases and J by 6 bases; unmatched bases: 19. This CDR3 contains 18 residues. CDR3 DNA: TGTGCCACCAGCAGTCTTCGGGAAGGGGGCGTCGTGACGAATGGCTACACCTTC. It specifies CATSSLREGGVVTNGYTF.

This clone was counted once. The V and J genes are TRBV5-1 and TRBJ1-2; weak D call: TRBD1 (6 bases). Trimming pared 2 bases from V and 2 bases from J, leaving 13 bases between. The CDR3 is made up of 15 amino acids. CDR1 and CDR2 from the germline V gene are SGHRS and YFSETQ. CDR3 amino acids: CASSLQGWSNYGYTF. The CDR3 DNA is TGCGCCAGCAGCTTACAGGGATGGTCGAACTATGGCTACACCTTC.

The J gene is TRBJ2-6, the V gene TRBV7-8, with 7 bases identical to TRBD1. Unmatched junction bases numbered 10, after V lost 2 bases and J lost 0 bases. Germline V gene lookup returns CDR1 SGHVS and CDR2 FQNEAQ. The CDR3 covers 19 residues. CDR3 amino acids: CASSLRGQLSFSGANVLTF. In nucleotides, the CDR3 is TGTGCCAGCAGCTTACGGGGACAGCTAAGTTTCTCTGGGGCCAACGTCCTGACTTTC. Full variable domain (remainder filled in from reference TRBV7-8 and TRBJ2-6): GAGVSQSPRYKVAKRGQDVALRCDPISGHVSLFWYQQALGQGPEFLTYFQNEAQLDKSGLPSDRFFAERPEGSVSTLKIQRTQQEDSAVYLCASSLRGQLSFSGANVLTFGAGSRLTVL.

V gene TRBV19 combines with J gene TRBJ2-7; maybe TRBD1 (6 bases). Trimming pared 6 bases from V and 0 bases from J, leaving 12 bases between. Per the germline V gene, CDR1 is LNHDA and CDR2 is SQIVND (reference sequence). The length of the CDR3 is 14 residues. The CDR3 sequence: CASRPTGSSYEQYF. CDR3 nucleotide sequence: TGTGCCAGTAGGCCCACAGGGAGCTCCTACGAGCAGTACTTC.

The chain links TRBV4-1 to TRBJ1-1, with D perhaps TRBD1 (5 bases). Germline CDR1 and CDR2: MGHRA and YSYEKL. V shed 4 bases and J shed 4 bases, with 13 bases lying between them. The CDR3 runs 14 residues. The CDR3 nucleotides are TGCGCCAGCAGCCCCGGCTCCGGGGGCACTGAAGCTTTCTTT. This sequence encodes CASSPGSGGTEAFF.

The J gene is TRBJ2-7, the V gene TRBV18; tentatively, D is TRBD1 (6 bases). Trimming took 3 bases from V and 6 from J, leaving 12 bases between them. Germline V gives CDR1 KGHSH, CDR2 LQKENI. The length of the CDR3 is 13 residues. The CDR3 reads CASSPNRVGEQYV. Here the CDR3 DNA reads TGTGCCAGCTCACCTAACAGGGTGGGCGAGCAGTACGTC.

The chain's CDR3 is CASSPRTGGRTGELFF. Here the CDR3 DNA reads TGTGCCAGCAGCCCCAGGACAGGGGGCCGGACCGGGGAGCTGTTTTTT. V gene TRBV7-9 combines with J gene TRBJ2-2, with 11 positions matching TRBD1. Trimming at V came to 5 bases and at J to 5 bases, leaving 7 bases not matched to a gene. CDR1 is SEHNR, CDR2 FQNEAQ, per germline (reference sequence). This CDR3 has 16 amino acids.

The chain links TRBV5-4 to TRBJ2-7; 13 bases line up with TRBD2. V shed 2 bases, J shed 1 base, and the junction held 6 bases outside the gene matches. CDR1 and CDR2 (germline): SGHNT, YYREEE (reference sequence). The CDR3 loop spans 17 amino acids. CDR3 in amino acids: CASSLGLAGDISYEQYV. CDR3 sequence (DNA): TGTGCCAGCAGCTTAGGACTAGCGGGGGACATATCCTACGAGCAGTACGTC.

The V call is TRBV11-2, the J call TRBJ1-2, with D possibly being TRBD1 (5 bases). There are 14 residues in the CDR3. Trimming left V 2 bases short and J 10 bases short, with 17 bases between. Germline loops: CDR1 SGHAT, CDR2 FQNNGV. CDR3 nucleotide sequence: TGTGCCAGCAGCTTACGTTGGGGGGAAGAGGACTACACCTTC. It translates to CASSLRWGEEDYTF. The complete variable domain, with remaining parts taken from reference TRBV11-2 and TRBJ1-2, reads EAGVAQSPRYKIIEKRQSVAFWCNPISGHATLYWYQQILGQGPKLLIQFQNNGVVDDSQLPKDRFSAERLKGVDSTLKIQPAKLEDSAVYLCASSLRWGEEDYTFGSGTRLTVV.

This clone was counted a few times. The chain uses TRBV2 and TRBJ1-1; 10 bases are shared with TRBD1. This CDR3 has 15 residues. The germline gives CDR1 SNHLY, CDR2 FYNNEI. The V and J ends lost 3 bases and 3 bases, in that order; junction bases with no gene match: 4. The CDR3 loop is CASSEGQGFYTEAFF. CDR3 nucleotide sequence: TGTGCCAGCAGTGAGGGACAGGGGTTTTACACTGAAGCTTTCTTT.

The V call is TRBV4-2, the J call TRBJ1-2, with 7 bases that match TRBD1. Germline V gives CDR1 LGHNA, CDR2 YNFKEQ. The CDR3 extends over 14 amino acids. Trimming removed 5 bases from V and 1 base from J; junction bases left unmatched: 4. The CDR3 protein is CASSARDSNYGYTF. The CDR3 DNA follows: TGTGCCAGCAGCGCCCGGGACAGTAACTATGGCTACACCTTC.

The rearrangement joins TRBV5-6 to TRBJ1-6, with D perhaps matching TRBD1 (6 bases). The germline gives CDR1 SGHDT, CDR2 YYEEEE. V dropped 3 bases and J dropped 5 bases, with 9 bases sitting between them. The CDR3 totals 14 residues. The CDR3 DNA is TGTGCCAGCAGCTATAACAGGGATAATTCACCCCTCCACTTT. It translates to CASSYNRDNSPLHF.

The V gene is TRBV5-6, the J gene TRBJ1-1; D gene uncertain. The CDR3 runs to 14 residues. Trimming took 5 bases from V and 1 from J, leaving 12 bases between them. CDR1 and CDR2 from the germline V gene are SGHDT and YYEEEE. The DNA of the CDR3 is TGTGCCAGCAGTCTTGGGCATGGGAACACTGAAGCTTTCTTT. It specifies CASSLGHGNTEAFF.

The gene calls are TRBV7-6 and TRBJ2-3; 10 positions match TRBD2. The CDR3 has 17 amino acids. Per the germline V gene, CDR1 is SGHVS and CDR2 is FNYEAQ. Trimming cost V 5 bases and J 2 bases; bases outside gene matches: 10. CDR3 sequence reads: CASSPLLAGGSTDTQYF. The CDR3 nucleotides are TGTGCCAGCAGCCCCCTATTAGCGGGGGGTTCCACAGATACGCAGTATTTT.

The chain links TRBV15 to TRBJ2-5, with D possibly matching TRBD2 (5 bases). Trimming removed 3 bases from V and 7 bases from J, with 18 bases in between. CDR1 is LNHNV, CDR2 YYDKDF, per germline (reference sequence). The CDR3 spans 15 residues. The CDR3 nucleotides are TGTGCCACCAGCAGTCCCCGATACGGGCGGGCGACCCAGTACTTC. Amino acid sequence: CATSSPRYGRATQYF. Together with reference TRBV15 and TRBJ2-5, the CDR3 gives the full variable domain: DAMVIQNPRYQVTQFGKPVTLSCSQTLNHNVMYWYQQKSSQAPKLLFHYYDKDFNNEADTPDNFQSRRPNTSFCFLDIRSPGLGDTAMYLCATSSPRYGRATQYFGPGTRLLVL.

This sequence joins TRBV19 and TRBJ1-1; D is unclear. This CDR3 region has 11 residues. V was pared by 8 bases and J by 1 base, with 5 bases between. Germline V lookup: CDR1 LNHDA, CDR2 SQIVND (reference sequence). The CDR3 nucleotides are TGTGCCAGTTCGGGGAACACTGAAGCTTTCTTT. Translation gives CASSGNTEAFF.

The CDR3 is CASSQDPGYGYTF. The CDR3 DNA is TGCGCCAGCAGCCAAGATCCAGGGTATGGCTACACCTTC. V is TRBV4-1 and J is TRBJ1-2; maybe TRBD1 (5 bases). The CDR3 totals 13 residues. The germline V and J ends were trimmed by 0 bases and 5 bases, with 7 bases remaining between them. CDR1 is MGHRA, CDR2 YSYEKL, per germline.

This clone was counted a single time. The V call is TRBV4-2, the J call TRBJ2-7; a weak D match, TRBD1 (6 bases). The germline gives CDR1 LGHNA, CDR2 YNFKEQ. V dropped 2 bases and J dropped 2 bases, with 19 bases sitting between them. CDR3 length equals 17 residues. CDR3 nucleotide sequence: TGTGCCAGCAGCCAAAAGGTTTCCGGGACACTTACCTACGAGCAGTACTTC. Amino acid sequence: CASSQKVSGTLTYEQYF.

The chain couples TRBV6-5 to TRBJ2-2; 7 bases match TRBD2. Germline V gene sequence: CDR1 MNHEY, CDR2 SVGAGI. J gave up 2 bases and V 2 bases, and 2 bases lay outside the gene matches. This CDR3 is built from 15 residues. Here the CDR3 DNA reads TGTGCCAGCAGTTACCAGCGGGGAAACACCGGGGAGCTGTTTTTT. Amino acid sequence: CASSYQRGNTGELFF.

V usage is TRBV10-1 and J usage is TRBJ1-1; 8 bases are a match to TRBD1. The length of the CDR3 is 14 residues. Germline CDR1 reads WNHNN; CDR2 reads SYGVQD (reference sequence). Unmatched junction bases numbered 3, after V lost 5 bases and J lost 1 base. CDR3 bases: TGCGCCAGCAGTAAGGACAGGGCGAACACTGAAGCTTTCTTT. Translation gives CASSKDRANTEAFF.

The chain uses TRBV6-1 and TRBJ2-5; 10 bases map to TRBD2. With V trimmed by 10 bases and J by 2 bases, 4 bases remained unmatched. Per germline, CDR1 MNHNS and CDR2 SASEGT. The CDR3 extends over 13 amino acids. The CDR3 region has the DNA TGTGCCACCTCAGCGGGAGGGCAAGAGACCCAGTACTTC. It is translated as CATSAGGQETQYF.